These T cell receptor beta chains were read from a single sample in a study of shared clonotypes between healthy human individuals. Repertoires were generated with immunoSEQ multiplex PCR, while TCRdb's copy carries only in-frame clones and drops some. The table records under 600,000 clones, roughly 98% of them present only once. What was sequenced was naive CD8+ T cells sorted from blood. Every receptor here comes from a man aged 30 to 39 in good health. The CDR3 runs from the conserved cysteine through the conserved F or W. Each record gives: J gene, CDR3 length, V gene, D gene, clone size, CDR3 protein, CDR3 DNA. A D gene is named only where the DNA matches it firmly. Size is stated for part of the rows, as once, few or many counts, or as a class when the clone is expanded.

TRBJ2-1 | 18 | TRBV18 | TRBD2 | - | CASSPMTSGASSYNEQFF | TGTGCCAGCTCACCTATGACTAGCGGGGCTAGCTCCTACAATGAGCAGTTCTTC
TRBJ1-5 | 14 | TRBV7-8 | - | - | CASSLVVGDQPQHF | TGTGCCAGCAGCTTAGTTGTGGGCGATCAGCCCCAGCATTTT
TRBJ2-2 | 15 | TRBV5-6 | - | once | CASINSGWNTGELFF | TGTGCCAGCATTAACTCAGGGTGGAACACCGGGGAGCTGTTTTTT
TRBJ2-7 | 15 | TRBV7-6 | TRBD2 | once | CASSQRTSDSYEQYF | TGTGCCAGCAGCCAACGGACTAGCGACTCCTACGAGCAGTACTTC
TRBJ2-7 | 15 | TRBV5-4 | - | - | CASSLATGSSYEQYF | TGTGCCAGCAGCTTGGCAACAGGGAGCTCCTACGAGCAGTACTTC
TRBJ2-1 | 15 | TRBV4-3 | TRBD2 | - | CASSQDASGLNEQFF | TGCGCCAGCAGCCAAGATGCTAGCGGTCTCAATGAGCAGTTCTTC
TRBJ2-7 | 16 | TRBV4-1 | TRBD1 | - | CASSQRGDRGRGEQYF | TGCGCCAGCAGCCAACGGGGGGACAGGGGGCGAGGCGAGCAGTACTTC
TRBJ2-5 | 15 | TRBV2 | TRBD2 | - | CASSEVGGRRETQYF | TGTGCCAGCAGTGAAGTTGGCGGGAGAAGGGAGACCCAGTACTTC
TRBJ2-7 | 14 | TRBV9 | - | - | CASGAGGADGEQYF | TGTGCCAGCGGAGCGGGCGGGGCTGACGGCGAGCAGTACTTC
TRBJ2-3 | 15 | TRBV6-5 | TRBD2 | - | CASSYLAASTDTQYF | TGTGCCAGCAGTTATCTAGCGGCAAGCACAGATACGCAGTATTTT
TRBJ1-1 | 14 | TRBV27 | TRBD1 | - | CATATGGFATEAFF | TGTGCCACCGCTACAGGGGGCTTTGCCACTGAAGCTTTCTTT
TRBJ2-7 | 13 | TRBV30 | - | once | CAWSQGEGYEQYF | TGTGCCTGGAGCCAGGGAGAGGGGTACGAGCAGTACTTC
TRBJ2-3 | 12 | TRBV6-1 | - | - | CASTHGPDTQYF | TGTGCCAGCACTCATGGGCCAGATACGCAGTATTTT
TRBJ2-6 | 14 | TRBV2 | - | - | CASSEYPGANVLTF | TGTGCCAGCAGTGAATATCCTGGGGCCAACGTCCTGACTTTC
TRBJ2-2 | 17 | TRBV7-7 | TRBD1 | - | CASSQDRGPWNTGELFF | TGTGCTAGCAGCCAAGACAGGGGGCCTTGGAACACCGGGGAGCTGTTTTTT
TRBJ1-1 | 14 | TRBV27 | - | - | CASSFGILNTEAFF | TGTGCCAGCAGTTTCGGGATCCTCAACACTGAAGCTTTCTTT
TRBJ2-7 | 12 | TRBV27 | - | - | CAPGQPVGEQYF | TGTGCACCGGGACAACCCGTTGGGGAGCAGTACTTC
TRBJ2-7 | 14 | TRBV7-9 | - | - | CASSDSSGTREQYF | TGTGCCAGCAGCGACTCCTCCGGGACACGCGAGCAGTACTTC
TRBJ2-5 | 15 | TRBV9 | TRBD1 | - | CASSVQDRGRETQYF | TGTGCCAGCAGCGTCCAGGACAGGGGGAGAGAGACCCAGTACTTC
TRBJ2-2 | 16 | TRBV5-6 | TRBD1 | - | CASSLAGQGNTGELFF | TGTGCCAGCAGCTTGGCCGGACAGGGGAACACCGGGGAGCTGTTTTTT
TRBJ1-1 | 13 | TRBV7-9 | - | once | CASTLTGDTEAFF | TGTGCCAGCACTTTAACAGGTGACACTGAAGCTTTCTTT
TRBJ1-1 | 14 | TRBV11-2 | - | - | CASSSANRDIEAFF | TGTGCCAGCAGCTCTGCAAACAGGGACATAGAAGCTTTCTTT
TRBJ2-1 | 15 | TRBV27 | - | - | CASSLGPSSYNEQFF | TGTGCCAGCAGTTTAGGACCGAGCTCCTACAATGAGCAGTTCTTC
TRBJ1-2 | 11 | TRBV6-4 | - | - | CASKGEGGYTF | TGTGCCAGCAAGGGGGAGGGAGGCTACACCTTC
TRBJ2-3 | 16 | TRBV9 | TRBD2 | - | CASSVAERDRTDTQYF | TGTGCCAGCAGCGTAGCCGAGCGGGATAGGACAGATACGCAGTATTTT
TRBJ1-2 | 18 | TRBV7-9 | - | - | CASSGQSLVGELGNGYTF | TGTGCCAGCAGCGGGCAGAGTTTGGTTGGAGAACTCGGGAATGGCTACACCTTC
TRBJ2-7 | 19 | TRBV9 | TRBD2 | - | CASSPSPGLAGVRSYEQYF | TGTGCCAGCAGCCCTTCCCCGGGACTAGCGGGAGTTCGGTCCTACGAGCAGTACTTC
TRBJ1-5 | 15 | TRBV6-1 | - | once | CASSLEGAANQPQHF | TGTGCCAGCAGTTTAGAAGGGGCTGCCAATCAGCCCCAGCATTTT
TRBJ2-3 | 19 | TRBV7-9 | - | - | CASSPHFSPWAGNEDTQYF | TGTGCCAGCAGCCCTCATTTCAGCCCCTGGGCAGGGAATGAAGATACGCAGTATTTT
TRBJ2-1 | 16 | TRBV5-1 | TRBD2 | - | CASSSGWGGDYNEQFF | TGCGCCAGCAGCTCAGGATGGGGGGGAGACTACAATGAGCAGTTCTTC
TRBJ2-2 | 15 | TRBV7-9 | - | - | CASSLALRPTGELFF | TGTGCCAGCAGCTTAGCCCTACGGCCCACCGGGGAGCTGTTTTTT
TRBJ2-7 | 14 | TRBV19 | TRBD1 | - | CASSTPGTVYEQYF | TGTGCCAGTAGTACCCCCGGGACAGTCTACGAGCAGTACTTC
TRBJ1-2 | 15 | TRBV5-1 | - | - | CASRSSQLANYGYTF | TGCGCCAGCAGGTCGTCCCAACTGGCTAACTATGGCTACACCTTC
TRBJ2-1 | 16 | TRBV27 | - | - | CASSPLLSVGYNEQFF | TGTGCCAGCAGTCCCCTACTTTCGGTGGGGTACAATGAGCAGTTCTTC
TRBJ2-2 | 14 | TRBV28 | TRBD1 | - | CASSLTGGGGELFF | TGTGCCAGCAGTCTTACAGGGGGCGGAGGGGAGCTGTTTTTT
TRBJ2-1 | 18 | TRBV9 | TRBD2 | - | CASSPSPRGSKNRDWQFF | TGTGCCAGCAGCCCTTCTCCGCGGGGGTCTAAAAACCGGGATTGGCAGTTCTTC
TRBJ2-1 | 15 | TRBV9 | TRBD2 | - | CASSVSGGTYNEQFF | TGTGCCAGCAGCGTCTCCGGGGGGACCTACAATGAGCAGTTCTTC
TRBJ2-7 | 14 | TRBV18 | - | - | CASSPGRLRDEQYF | TGTGCCAGCTCACCAGGGAGGCTTCGGGACGAGCAGTACTTC
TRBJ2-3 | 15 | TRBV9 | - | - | CASSVGGRRTDTQYF | TGTGCCAGCAGCGTAGGTGGCCGCCGGACAGATACGCAGTATTTT
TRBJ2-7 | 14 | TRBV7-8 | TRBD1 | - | CASSQGQETSEQYF | TGTGCCAGCAGCCAAGGACAGGAGACAAGCGAGCAGTACTTC
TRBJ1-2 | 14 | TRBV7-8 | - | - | CASSLGAPGSGYTF | TGTGCCAGCAGCTTAGGGGCGCCAGGCTCTGGCTACACCTTC